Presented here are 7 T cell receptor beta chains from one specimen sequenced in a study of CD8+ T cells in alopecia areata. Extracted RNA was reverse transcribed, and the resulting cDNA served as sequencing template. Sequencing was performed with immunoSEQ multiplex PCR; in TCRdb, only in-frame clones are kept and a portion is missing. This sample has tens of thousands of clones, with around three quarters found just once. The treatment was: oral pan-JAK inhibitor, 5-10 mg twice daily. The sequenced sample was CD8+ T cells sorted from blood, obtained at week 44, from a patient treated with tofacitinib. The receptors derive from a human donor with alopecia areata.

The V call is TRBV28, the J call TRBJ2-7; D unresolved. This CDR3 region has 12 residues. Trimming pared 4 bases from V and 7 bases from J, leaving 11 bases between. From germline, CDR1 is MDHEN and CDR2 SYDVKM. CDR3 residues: CASSSRPGEQYF. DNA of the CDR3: TGTGCCAGCAGTTCACGACCGGGTGAGCAGTACTTC.

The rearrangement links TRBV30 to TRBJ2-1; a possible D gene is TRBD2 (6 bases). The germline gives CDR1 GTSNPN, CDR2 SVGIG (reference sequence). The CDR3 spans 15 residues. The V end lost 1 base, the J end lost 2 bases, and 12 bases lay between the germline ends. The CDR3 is CAWSGDFRPYNEQFF. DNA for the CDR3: TGTGCCTGGAGTGGGGACTTTCGACCCTACAATGAGCAGTTCTTC.

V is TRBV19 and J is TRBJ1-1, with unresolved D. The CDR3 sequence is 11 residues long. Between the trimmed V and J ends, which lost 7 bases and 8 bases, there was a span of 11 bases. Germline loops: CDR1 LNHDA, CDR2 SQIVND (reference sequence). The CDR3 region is CASTSDGEAFF. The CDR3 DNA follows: TGTGCCAGTACAAGTGACGGCGAAGCTTTCTTT.

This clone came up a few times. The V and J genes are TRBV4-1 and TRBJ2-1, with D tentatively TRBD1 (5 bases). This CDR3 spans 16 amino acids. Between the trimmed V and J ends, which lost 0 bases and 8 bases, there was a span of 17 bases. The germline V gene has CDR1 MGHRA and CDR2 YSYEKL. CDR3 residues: CASSQDQGDVNDEQFF. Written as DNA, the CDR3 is TGCGCCAGCAGCCAAGACCAGGGCGACGTAAACGATGAGCAGTTCTTC.

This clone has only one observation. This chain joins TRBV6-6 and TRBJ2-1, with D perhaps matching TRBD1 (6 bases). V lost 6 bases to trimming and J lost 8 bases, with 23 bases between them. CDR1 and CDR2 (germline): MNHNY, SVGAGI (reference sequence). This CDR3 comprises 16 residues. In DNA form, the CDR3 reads TGTGCCAGCAGACTTACTCCCGGGACACTCCACGATGAGCAGTTCTTC. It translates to CASRLTPGTLHDEQFF.

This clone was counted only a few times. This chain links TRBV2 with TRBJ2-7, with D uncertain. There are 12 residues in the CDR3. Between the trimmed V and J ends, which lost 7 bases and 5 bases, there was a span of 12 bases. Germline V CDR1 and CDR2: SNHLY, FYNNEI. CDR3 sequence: CASIGGIDEQYF. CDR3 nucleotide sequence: TGTGCCAGCATAGGTGGGATAGACGAGCAGTACTTC.

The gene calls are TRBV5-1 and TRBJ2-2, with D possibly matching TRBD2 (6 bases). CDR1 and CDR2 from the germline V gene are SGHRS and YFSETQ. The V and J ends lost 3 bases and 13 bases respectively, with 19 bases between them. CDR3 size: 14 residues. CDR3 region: CASSSAGTEEVLFF. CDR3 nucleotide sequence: TGCGCCAGCAGCTCCGCCGGGACTGAAGAGGTGCTGTTTTTT.